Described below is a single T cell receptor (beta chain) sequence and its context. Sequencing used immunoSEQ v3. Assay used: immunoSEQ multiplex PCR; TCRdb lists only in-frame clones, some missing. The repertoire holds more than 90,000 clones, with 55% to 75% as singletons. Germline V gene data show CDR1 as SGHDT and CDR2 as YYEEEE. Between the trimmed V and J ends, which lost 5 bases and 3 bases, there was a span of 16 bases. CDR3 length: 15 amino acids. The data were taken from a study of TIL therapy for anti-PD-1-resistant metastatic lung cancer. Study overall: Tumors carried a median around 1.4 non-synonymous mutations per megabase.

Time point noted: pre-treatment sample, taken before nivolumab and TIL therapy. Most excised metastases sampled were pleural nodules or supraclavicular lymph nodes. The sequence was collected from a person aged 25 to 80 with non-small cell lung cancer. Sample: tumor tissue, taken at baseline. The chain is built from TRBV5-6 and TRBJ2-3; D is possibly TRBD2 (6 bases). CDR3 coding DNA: TGTGCCAGCAGTCGCGGGGCAGGGAGTACAGATACGCAGTATTTT. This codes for CASSRGAGSTDTQYF.